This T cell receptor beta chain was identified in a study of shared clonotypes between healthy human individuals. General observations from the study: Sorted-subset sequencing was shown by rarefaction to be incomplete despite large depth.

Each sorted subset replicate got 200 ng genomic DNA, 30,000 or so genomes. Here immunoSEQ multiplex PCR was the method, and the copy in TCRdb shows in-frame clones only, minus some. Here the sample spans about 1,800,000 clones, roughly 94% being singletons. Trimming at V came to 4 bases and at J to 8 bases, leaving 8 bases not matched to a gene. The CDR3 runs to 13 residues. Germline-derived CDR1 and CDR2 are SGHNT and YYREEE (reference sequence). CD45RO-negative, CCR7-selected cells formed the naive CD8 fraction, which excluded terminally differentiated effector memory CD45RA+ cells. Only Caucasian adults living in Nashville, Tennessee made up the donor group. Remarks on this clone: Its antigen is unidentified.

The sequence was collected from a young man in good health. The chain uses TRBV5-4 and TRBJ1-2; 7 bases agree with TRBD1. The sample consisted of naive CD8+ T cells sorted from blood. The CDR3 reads CASSPPTGPGYTF. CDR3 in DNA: TGTGCCAGCAGCCCCCCGACAGGGCCCGGCTACACCTTC.